This entry features one T cell receptor beta chain sequence. This specimen comes from a study of technical replicates of blood from four donors. The CDR3 extends over 15 amino acids. The V segment lost 8 bases and the J segment 2 bases; nucleotides outside the gene matches: 11. The V gene's germline CDR1 is SGHVS and CDR2 FQNEAQ. Libraries were prepared by immunoSEQ multiplex PCR; TCRdb keeps only in-frame clonotypes and omits some of them. The table includes 50,000 to 65,000 clones, roughly 91% detected once. The sample taken for sequencing was PBMCs. The chain carries TRBV7-8 and TRBJ2-7; 8 bases are a match to TRBD2. This clonotype originated in a human donor in good health. Some clones in this sample may be carry-over from other donors' samples. The CDR3 region has the DNA TGTGCCAGCGTCCTATCCGGGACTAGACCCTACGAGCAGTACTTC. Protein sequence: CASVLSGTRPYEQYF. The entire variable domain, with the rest obtained from reference TRBV7-8 and TRBJ2-7, is as follows: GAGVSQSPRYKVAKRGQDVALRCDPISGHVSLFWYQQALGQGPEFLTYFQNEAQLDKSGLPSDRFFAERPEGSVSTLKIQRTQQEDSAVYLCASVLSGTRPYEQYFGPGTRLTVT.